This TCR beta chain is from a study of early T cells in non-severe SARS-CoV-2 infection. Germline V gene sequence: CDR1 DFQATT, CDR2 SNEGSKA (reference sequence). The CDR3 has 10 residues. This clonotype has ten or more counts. Germline is not matched at one junction end, which may reflect a read error. TCRdb analysed the 5' RACE reads with MiXCR anew, one entry per CDR3 protein. The table records about 72,000 distinct CDR3 sequences, approximately 9.1% of them present only once. The chain uses TRBV20-1 and TRBJ2-1; 11 bases line up with TRBD2. Sequencing was done on a sample of whole blood. The receptor comes from an adult who was a healthcare worker with PCR-confirmed SARS-CoV-2 infection or an uninfected control (not recorded which). In nucleotides, the CDR3 is TGCAGTGCCGCGGGACTAGCGGTCCTCTTC. Translation: CSAAGLAVLF.